Following are 25 T cell receptor beta chains from one sample sequenced in a study of T cells in Graves' hyperthyroidism and ophthalmopathy. The investigators amplified TCR beta CDR3 regions from RNA transcripts. When the TCR CDR3 underwent first-round RT-PCR, the HTBI primer set was used. Via MiXCR, TCRdb re-called the multiplex PCR reads, giving one row per CDR3 protein. The sample holds some 700,000 distinct CDR3 sequences, about 18% seen once. Sequencing input: blood. The receptors shown here come from a man in his fifties or sixties with Graves' hyperthyroidism.

A few counts support this clonotype. V usage is TRBV13 and J usage is TRBJ2-7; TRBD2 aligns across 14 bases. Trimming at V came to 6 bases and at J to 7 bases, leaving 11 bases not matched to a gene. CDR1 is PRHDT, CDR2 FYEKMQ, per germline (reference sequence). CDR3 length: 16 amino acids. This CDR3 is CASRDRLAGGPGEQYF. For the CDR3, the DNA is TGTGCCAGCAGGGACCGACTAGCGGGAGGGCCGGGTGAGCAGTACTTC. The entire variable domain, with the rest obtained from reference TRBV13 and TRBJ2-7, is as follows: AAGVIQSPRHLIKEKRETATLKCYPIPRHDTVYWYQQGPGQDPQFLISFYEKMQSDKGSIPDRFSAQQFSDYHSELNMSSLELGDSALYFCASRDRLAGGPGEQYFGPGTRLTVT.

Only a few counts were recorded for this clonotype. The rearrangement uses TRBV14 and TRBJ2-1; 7 nucleotides match TRBD2. Germline assignment: CDR1 SGHDN and CDR2 FVKESK. The CDR3 runs 19 residues. J lost 1 base, V lost 4 bases, and 16 bases had no gene match. The CDR3 sequence: CASSRGGAVSVVSYNEQFF. Here the CDR3 DNA reads TGTGCCAGCAGCCGCGGGGGTGCCGTTAGCGTTGTGTCCTACAATGAGCAGTTCTTC.

This clonotype was picked up many times. The chain recombines TRBV10-3 with TRBJ2-5; D is uncertain. Germline V gene data show CDR1 as ENHRY and CDR2 as SYGVKD. V was shortened by 3 bases and J by 1 base, with 6 bases between the two germline ends. The length of the CDR3 is 13 residues. This CDR3 is CAISEQTQETQYF. The DNA of the CDR3 is TGTGCCATCAGTGAACAGACCCAAGAGACCCAGTACTTC.

The chain combines TRBV12-3 or TRBV12-4 with TRBJ1-6; D may be TRBD1 (5 bases). V lost 3 bases and J lost 9, with 18 bases in between. The CDR3 totals 16 residues. Here the CDR3 DNA reads TGTGCCAGCAGTTTTGATGCAGGACAACGGGGTTCACCCCTCCACTTT. Translation gives CASSFDAGQRGSPLHF.

This CDR3 is CATSEASGTRQFF. CDR3 in DNA: TGTGCCACCAGTGAGGCGAGCGGGACTCGGCAGTTCTTC. The rearrangement uses TRBV24-1 and TRBJ2-1, with TRBD2 matching 7 bases. The CDR3 totals 13 residues. Germline V gene sequence: CDR1 KGHDR, CDR2 SFDVKD. The trim removed 4 bases at V and 12 bases at J, leaving 8 bases unmatched.

The table lists this clonotype with a count of one. The genes are TRBV20-1 and TRBJ2-7; 11 positions match TRBD1. Losses at the gene ends were 1 base for V and 5 bases for J; bases not matched to a gene: 4. In germline, CDR1 is DFQATT, CDR2 SNEGSKA (reference sequence). This CDR3 has 14 amino acids. This CDR3 reads CSARGTGGIDEQYF. As DNA, the CDR3 is TGCAGTGCTAGAGGGACAGGGGGCATCGACGAGCAGTACTTC.

Many counts were recorded for this clonotype. The gene calls are TRBV7-2 and TRBJ2-2; D perhaps matches TRBD2 (7 bases). The V gene lost 1 base and the J gene lost 7 bases, with 13 bases spanning the gap. Germline V lookup: CDR1 SGHTA, CDR2 FQGNSA. This CDR3 contains 15 residues. DNA for the CDR3: TGTGCCAGCAGCTTAGTGGGGGGGCGCGTCGGGGAGCTGTTTTTT. This codes for CASSLVGGRVGELFF.

This clonotype has at least ten counts. The rearrangement joins TRBV30 to TRBJ2-2; 8 nucleotides align to TRBD1. The CDR3 runs 13 residues. Germline V CDR1 and CDR2: GTSNPN, SVGIG (reference sequence). V shed 2 bases and J 9 bases; nucleotides not matched to a gene: 5. CDR3 region: CAWSRTGGRELFF. CDR3 DNA: TGTGCCTGGAGTAGAACAGGGGGAAGGGAGCTGTTTTTT.

This clonotype was found many times. V gene TRBV2 combines with J gene TRBJ1-4; D is uncertain. Trimming stripped 4 bases from V and 0 bases from J, with 9 bases between. This CDR3 is 15 amino acids long. Germline loops: CDR1 SNHLY, CDR2 FYNNEI. The CDR3 DNA follows: TGTGCCAGCAGTGGGAGCGTCGCAACTAATGAAAAACTGTTTTTT. It encodes CASSGSVATNEKLFF.

In its sample, this clonotype was seen a few times. This chain connects TRBV19 to TRBJ2-1, with unresolved D. The germline V gene encodes CDR1 LNHDA and CDR2 SQIVND (reference sequence). V dropped 4 bases and J dropped 7 bases, with 17 bases sitting between them. The CDR3 is 15 residues long. DNA for the CDR3: TGTGCCAGTAGTAGGGATCCAAGTCGGGCAAATGAGCAGTTCTTC. It encodes CASSRDPSRANEQFF.

The CDR3 reads CSADSGTNTRLYGYTF. The CDR3 DNA reads as TGCAGTGCGGACTCCGGGACTAACACGAGACTATATGGCTACACCTTC. This rearrangement joins TRBV20-1 to TRBJ1-2; weak D call: TRBD1 (5 bases). CDR3 length: 16 residues. V shed 6 bases and J shed 5 bases, with 25 bases lying between them. Germline values: CDR1 DFQATT, CDR2 SNEGSKA (reference sequence).

The rearrangement uses TRBV7-9 and TRBJ2-5; D could derive from TRBD1 or TRBD2 (5 bases each). The germline V and J ends were trimmed by 1 base and 4 bases, with 13 bases remaining between them. Per the germline V gene, CDR1 is SEHNR and CDR2 is FQNEAQ (reference sequence). This CDR3 is built from 15 residues. The DNA for the CDR3 is TGTGCCAGCAGCTTAGATAAGGGACCAGGAGAGACCCAGTACTTC. Protein product: CASSLDKGPGETQYF.

The chain links TRBV9 to TRBJ2-2; D not resolved. The CDR3 has 16 residues. V was clipped by 0 bases and J by 5 bases, with 14 bases between them. Germline CDR1 reads SGDLS; CDR2 reads YYNGEE. In nucleotides, the CDR3 is TGTGCCAGCAGCGTAGGGACGCCGGCGAGGACCGGGGAGCTGTTTTTT. This sequence encodes CASSVGTPARTGELFF.

V gene TRBV3-1 combines with J gene TRBJ2-7, with TRBD2 as a possible D gene (6 bases). Trimming pared 0 bases from V and 2 bases from J, leaving 11 bases between. The CDR3 totals 15 residues. Germline assignment: CDR1 LGHDT and CDR2 YNNKEL (reference sequence). As DNA, the CDR3 is TGTGCCAGCAGCCAAGAGACCGGACTAACCTACGAGCAGTACTTC. This translates into CASSQETGLTYEQYF.

This clonotype was picked up a small number of times. The genes are TRBV20-1 and TRBJ1-2; D unresolved. CDR3 length: 14 residues. Germline CDR1 DFQATT, CDR2 SNEGSKA (reference sequence). Trimming removed 4 bases at V and 4 bases at J, with 16 bases between. CDR3 nucleotides: TGCAGTGCTAAGGGTGGGGAGGGAGTCTATGGCTACACCTTC. Its translation: CSAKGGEGVYGYTF.

The J gene is TRBJ2-5, the V gene TRBV27; 12 bases line up with TRBD2. Germline V gene lookup returns CDR1 MNHEY and CDR2 SMNVEV (reference sequence). The CDR3 sequence is 17 residues long. The junction had 8 bases not matched to a gene; V was cut back by 5 bases and J by 1 base. The chain's CDR3 is CASSPRLAGASQETQYF. CDR3 bases: TGTGCCAGCAGTCCCCGACTAGCGGGAGCCAGCCAAGAGACCCAGTACTTC.

This clonotype was seen a few times. The rearrangement uses TRBV27 and TRBJ1-2; unclear D gene. The CDR3 loop spans 15 amino acids. V lost 6 bases and J lost 8, with 22 bases in between. Germline CDR1 reads MNHEY; CDR2 reads SMNVEV (reference sequence). The CDR3 coding sequence is TGTGCCAGCAGCTACTCCAGGTTTTCTGGGATCGGCTACACCTTC. It specifies CASSYSRFSGIGYTF.

This clonotype was observed many times. V usage is TRBV29-1 and J usage is TRBJ2-7; D not resolved. The CDR3 has 12 residues. V lost 2 bases to trimming and J lost 2 bases, with 7 bases between them. Germline CDR1 reads SQVTM; CDR2 reads ANQGSEA. The CDR3 spells CSVELAAYEQYF. As DNA, the CDR3 is TGCAGCGTTGAACTTGCGGCCTACGAGCAGTACTTC.

This clonotype was detected only a few times. The chain joins TRBV19 to TRBJ2-7, with TRBD2 matching 14 bases. The V segment lost 3 bases and the J segment 10 bases; nucleotides outside the gene matches: 11. Germline V CDR1 and CDR2: LNHDA, SQIVND (reference sequence). The CDR3 is made up of 16 amino acids. CDR3 region: CASSITVGTSGSRQYF. The CDR3 region has the DNA TGTGCCAGTAGTATCACAGTTGGGACTAGCGGGAGCCGACAGTACTTC.

CDR3 nucleotide sequence: TGTGCCAGCAGCGCCTCAGGGGGTGACTATGGCTACACCTTC. This sequence encodes CASSASGGDYGYTF. The rearrangement uses TRBV7-9 and TRBJ1-2; 7 bases map to TRBD1. V was clipped by 5 bases and J by 3 bases; unmatched bases: 6. The length of the CDR3 is 14 residues. Germline CDR1 reads SEHNR; CDR2 reads FQNEAQ (reference sequence).

Only a few counts were recorded for this clonotype. J is TRBJ1-5 and V is TRBV6-1, with a tentative D call TRBD1 (6 bases). The CDR3 is 15 residues long. Trimming shortened V by 1 base and J by 5 bases, and 12 bases separated the two germline ends. CDR1 and CDR2 (germline): MNHNS, SASEGT. CDR3 DNA sequence: TGTGCCAGCAGTGAAGACAGGGTGAAGTATCAGCCCCAGCATTTT. Its protein is CASSEDRVKYQPQHF.

This clonotype came up once. Being one base from a much bigger clone, this may be a read error. V usage is TRBV28 and J usage is TRBJ2-1; 12 bases line up with TRBD2. The CDR3 consists of 19 residues. CDR1 is MDHEN, CDR2 SYDVKM, per germline. The CDR3 coding sequence is TGTGCCCGCAGTTTATATAGGAGAGGACTAGCGGGGCGCGACAATGAGCAGTTCTTC. Its translation is CARSLYRRGLAGRDNEQFF.

This clonotype came up once. Being one base from a much bigger clone, this may be a read error. V is TRBV20-1 and J is TRBJ1-5; perhaps TRBD1 as D (6 bases). The CDR3 consists of 12 residues. The V gene's germline CDR1 is DFQATT and CDR2 SNEGSKA (reference sequence). This chain's CDR3 is CSASQGTQSQHF. DNA of the CDR3: TGCAGTGCTAGTCAGGGGACTCAGTCCCAGCATTTT.

This clonotype was counted only a few times. J is TRBJ2-7 and V is TRBV12-3 or TRBV12-4; 9 nucleotides align to TRBD1. Germline trimming cut 5 bases from V and 3 bases from J; bases unmatched to any gene: 8. This CDR3 has 15 residues. Here the CDR3 reads CASSRTGVSFYEQYF. The CDR3 DNA follows: TGTGCCAGCAGTCGGACAGGGGTTTCTTTCTACGAGCAGTACTTC.

The sample holds many counts of this clonotype. The CDR3 sequence is CASNLGDREQFF. As DNA, the CDR3 is TGTGCCAGCAACCTCGGGGATCGTGAGCAGTTCTTC. V gene TRBV2 combines with J gene TRBJ2-1; D might be TRBD2 (5 bases). The germline V gene has CDR1 SNHLY and CDR2 FYNNEI. This CDR3 region has 12 residues. Trimming removed 7 bases from V and 9 bases from J, with 13 bases in between.